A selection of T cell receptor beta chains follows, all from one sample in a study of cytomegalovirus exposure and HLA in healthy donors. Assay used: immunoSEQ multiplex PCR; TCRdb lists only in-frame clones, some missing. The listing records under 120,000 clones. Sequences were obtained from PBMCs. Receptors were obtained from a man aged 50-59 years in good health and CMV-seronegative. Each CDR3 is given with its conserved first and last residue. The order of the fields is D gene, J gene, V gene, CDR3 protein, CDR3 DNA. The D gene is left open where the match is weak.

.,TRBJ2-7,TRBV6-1,CASSEWRNPYEQYF,TGTGCCAGCAGTGAATGGCGGAACCCCTACGAGCAGTACTTC
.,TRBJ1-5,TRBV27,CASSPSAGDSNQPQHF,TGTGCCAGCAGTCCTTCCGCAGGGGATTCGAATCAGCCCCAGCATTTT
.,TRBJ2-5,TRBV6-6,CASSYPQGGGETQYF,TGTGCCAGCAGCTACCCCCAGGGGGGTGGAGAGACCCAGTACTTC
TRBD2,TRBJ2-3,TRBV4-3,CASSRGTSGLEVGTDTQYF,TGCGCCAGCAGCCGAGGGACTAGCGGATTGGAGGTTGGCACAGATACGCAGTATTTT
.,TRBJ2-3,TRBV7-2,CASSTTSDTQYF,TGTGCCAGCAGCACTACCTCAGATACGCAGTATTTT
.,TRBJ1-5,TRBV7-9,CASSLHPPGTNQPQHF,TGTGCCAGCAGCTTACATCCCCCGGGGACAAATCAGCCCCAGCATTTT
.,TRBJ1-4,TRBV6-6,CASSSQSATNEKLFF,TGTGCCAGCAGTTCACAGAGTGCAACTAATGAAAAACTGTTTTTT
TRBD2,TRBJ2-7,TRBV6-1,CASSELKTSGAYEQYF,TGTGCCAGCAGTGAACTGAAGACTAGCGGGGCCTACGAGCAGTACTTC
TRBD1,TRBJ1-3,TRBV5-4,CASSLVGGTAAGNTIYF,TGTGCCAGCAGCCTCGTAGGGGGGACAGCGGCTGGAAACACCATATATTTT
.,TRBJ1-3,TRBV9,CASGGNTIYF,TGTGCCAGCGGCGGAAACACCATATATTTT
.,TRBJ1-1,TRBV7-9,CASSITFYPEAFF,TGTGCCAGCAGTATCACGTTCTACCCTGAAGCTTTCTTT
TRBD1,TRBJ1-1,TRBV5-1,CASSFGQGTEAFF,TGCGCCAGCAGTTTCGGACAGGGCACAGAAGCTTTCTTT
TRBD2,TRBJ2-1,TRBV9,CASSLGTSGRSYEQFF,TGTGCCAGCAGCTTAGGGACTAGCGGGAGGTCCTATGAGCAGTTCTTC
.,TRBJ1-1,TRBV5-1,CASSWSGQLNTEAFF,TGCGCCAGCAGCTGGTCCGGACAGTTGAACACTGAAGCTTTCTTT
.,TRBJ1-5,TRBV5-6,CASSLMGGHQPQHF,TGTGCCAGCAGCTTGATGGGAGGGCATCAGCCCCAGCATTTT
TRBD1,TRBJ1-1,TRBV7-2,CASSSQGRHTEAFF,TGTGCCAGCAGCTCACAGGGGCGGCACACTGAAGCTTTCTTT
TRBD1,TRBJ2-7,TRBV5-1,CASSLRGKGQASYEQYF,TGCGCCAGCAGCTTGAGGGGAAAAGGACAGGCTTCCTACGAGCAGTACTTC
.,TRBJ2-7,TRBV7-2,CASSISRETYEQYF,TGTGCCAGCAGCATATCCAGGGAAACCTACGAGCAGTACTTC
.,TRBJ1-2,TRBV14,CASSQDTAANYGYTF,TGTGCCAGCAGCCAAGACACAGCGGCAAACTATGGCTACACCTTC
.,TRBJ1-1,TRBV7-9,CASSSGAGTEAFF,TGTGCCAGCAGTTCAGGGGCGGGCACTGAAGCTTTCTTT
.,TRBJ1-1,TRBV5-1,CASSLARGSTEAFF,TGCGCCAGCAGCTTGGCTAGGGGAAGCACTGAAGCTTTCTTT
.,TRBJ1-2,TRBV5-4,CASSLVGREDGYTF,TGTGCCAGCAGCTTGGTTGGGAGGGAGGATGGCTACACCTTC
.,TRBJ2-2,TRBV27,CASSTKRHTSTGELFF,TGTGCCAGCAGTACAAAAAGACACACGAGCACCGGGGAGCTGTTTTTT
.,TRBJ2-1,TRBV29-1,CSAEGSASFNEQFF,TGCAGCGCCGAGGGCTCGGCTAGCTTCAATGAGCAGTTCTTC
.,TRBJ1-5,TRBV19,CASSATGLQPQHF,TGTGCCAGTAGCGCAACAGGGCTTCAGCCCCAGCATTTT
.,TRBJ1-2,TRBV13,CASSLGGYGGSYGYTF,TGTGCCAGCAGCTTAGGGGGGTATGGGGGGAGCTATGGCTACACCTTC
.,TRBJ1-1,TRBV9,CASSDDRDEAFF,TGTGCCAGCAGCGACGACAGAGATGAAGCTTTCTTT
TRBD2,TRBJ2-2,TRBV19,CASSQIAGGITGELFF,TGTGCCAGTAGTCAGATAGCGGGAGGGATCACCGGGGAGCTGTTTTTT
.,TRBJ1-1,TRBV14,CASSQMGGTEAFF,TGTGCCAGCAGCCAGATGGGGGGAACTGAAGCTTTCTTT
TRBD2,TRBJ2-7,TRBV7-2,CASSPAGLAGGLEQYF,TGTGCCAGCAGCCCTGCCGGACTAGCGGGAGGCCTCGAGCAGTACTTC
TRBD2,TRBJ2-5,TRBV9,CASSVSLAGAGRRETQYF,TGTGCCAGCAGCGTAAGCCTAGCGGGGGCCGGTCGACGAGAGACCCAGTACTTC
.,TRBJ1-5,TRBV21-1,CASSKLQEGQTINQPQHF,TGTGCCAGCAGCAAACTCCAAGAGGGACAGACGATCAATCAGCCCCAGCATTTT
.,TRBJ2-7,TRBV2,CASSGRGPLGEQYF,TGTGCCAGCAGTGGCAGGGGCCCGTTGGGGGAGCAGTACTTC
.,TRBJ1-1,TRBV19,CASSIRGSAFF,TGTGCCAGTAGTATACGGGGTAGCGCTTTCTTT
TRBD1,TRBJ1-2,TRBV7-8,CASSPDRVFGYTF,TGTGCCAGCAGCCCAGACAGGGTGTTTGGCTACACCTTC
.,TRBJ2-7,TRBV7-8,CASSLGGGLLSYEQYF,TGTGCCAGCAGCTTAGGCGGCGGACTCCTCTCCTACGAGCAGTACTTC
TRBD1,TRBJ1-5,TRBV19,CASSIRDSNQPQHF,TGTGCCAGTAGTATCCGGGACAGTAATCAGCCCCAGCATTTT
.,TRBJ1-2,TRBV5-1,CASSARSGSDRYTF,TGCGCCAGCAGCGCCCGATCGGGGTCTGATCGCTACACCTTC
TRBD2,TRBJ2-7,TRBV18,CASSPLLAGHYEQYF,TGTGCCAGCTCACCCCTACTAGCGGGACACTACGAGCAGTACTTC
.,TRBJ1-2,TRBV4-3,CASSQDLQRGYTF,TGCGCCAGCAGCCAGGATCTTCAGCGTGGCTACACCTTC
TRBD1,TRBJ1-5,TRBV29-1,CSVSWGQDNQPQHF,TGCAGCGTGTCGTGGGGACAGGACAATCAGCCCCAGCATTTT
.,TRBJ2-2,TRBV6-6,CASSFDRTTGELFF,TGTGCCAGCAGTTTTGACAGAACTACCGGGGAGCTGTTTTTT
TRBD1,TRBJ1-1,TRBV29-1,CSVDRRLEAFF,TGCAGCGTGGACAGGCGCCTTGAAGCTTTCTTT
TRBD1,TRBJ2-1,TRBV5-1,CASSLGQGNNEQFF,TGCGCCAGCAGCTTGGGACAGGGGAATAATGAGCAGTTCTTC
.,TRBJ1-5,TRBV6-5,CASGNRRSQPQHF,TGTGCCAGCGGTAATCGTCGGAGTCAGCCCCAGCATTTT
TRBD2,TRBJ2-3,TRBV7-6,CASSFSGSEDTQYF,TGTGCCAGCAGCTTTAGCGGGTCCGAGGATACGCAGTATTTT